This T cell receptor beta chain stems from a study of blood T cells in healthy people across ages. CDR3 length: 15 amino acids. CDR1 is SSHAT, CDR2 FNYEAQ, per germline (reference sequence). A second PCR, run for roughly 7 to 12 cycles, used a sample-barcoded 5' primer plus a J-beta primer mix. TCRdb used MiXCR to reprocess the 5' RACE reads, holding one entry per CDR3 protein. The sample has about 800,000 distinct CDR3 sequences, roughly 60% seen once; the top ten hold about 20%. This clonotype turned up a few times. A read error may produce the germline difference seen at one junction end. This chain uses TRBV7-7 with TRBJ2-1; 10 positions match TRBD2. Material: blood. The sequence came from a man aged 25-40 years in good health. The CDR3 reads CASSLLAGTYGEQFF. The CDR3 region has the DNA TGTGCTAGCAGCCTACTAGCGGGAACATACGGTGAGCAGTTCTTC. Variable domain in full (rest from reference TRBV7-7 and TRBJ2-1): GAGVSQSPRYKVTKRGQDVTLRCDPISSHATLYWYQQALGQGPEFLTYFNYEAQPDKSGLPSDRFSAERPEGSISTLTIQRTEQRDSAMYRCASSLLAGTYGEQFFGPGTRLTVL.